The next 24 T cell receptor beta chains were all read from a single sample in a study of technical replicates of blood from several donors (dated by TCRdb to 2016 to 2017). Libraries were built with the immunoSEQ multiplex PCR assay. TCRdb took over this immuneACCESS table, retaining in-frame rearrangements with V and J assigned. Such tables are incomplete; in checked studies, under half of the missing clones stem from an unresolved V gene, and the remainder is unexplained. For this sample the table gives about 81,000 clones, of which 90% to 98% were detected only once. Jointly, the top ten make up under 0.2% of the sample. Sequencing was performed on T cells isolated from PBMCs. The receptors were sampled from a human donor in good health.

This rearrangement joins TRBV7-3 to TRBJ1-2; the match to TRBD1 covers 9 bases. This CDR3 is 17 amino acids long. After removal of 2 bases from V and 7 bases from J, the junction contained 14 bases not matched to a gene. CDR1 SGHTA and CDR2 FQGTGA come from the germline V gene. DNA of the CDR3: TGTGCCAGCAGCTTATTCGGAAGCTTGGGGGACAGGGCTGGCTACACCTTC. Its protein product is CASSLFGSLGDRAGYTF.

The chain couples TRBV28 to TRBJ1-1; 7 bases map to TRBD1. The V gene's germline CDR1 is MDHEN and CDR2 SYDVKM. V was clipped by 5 bases and J by 6 bases; unmatched bases: 9. The CDR3 is 14 residues long. CDR3 nucleotide sequence: TGTGCCAGCAGTCCACGACAGGGAGGATCTGAAGCTTTCTTT. It yields the protein CASSPRQGGSEAFF.

The V and J genes are TRBV28 and TRBJ1-2, with D uncertain. The germline CDR1 and CDR2 sequences are MDHEN and SYDVKM. The CDR3 is 13 amino acids. Trimming shortened V by 3 bases and J by 0 bases, and 5 bases separated the two germline ends. Written as DNA, the CDR3 is TGTGCCAGCAGTTTCCCCGCTAACTATGGCTACACCTTC. This codes for CASSFPANYGYTF.

This clone has only one observation. This chain links TRBV7-7 with TRBJ2-2; 11 positions match TRBD2. The CDR3 length is 16 residues. CDR1 and CDR2 (germline): SSHAT, FNYEAQ (reference sequence). With V trimmed by 5 bases and J by 6 bases, 8 bases remained unmatched. The CDR3 nucleotides read TGTGCCAGCAGCGGCACTAGCGGGAGATGGGCCGGGGAGCTGTTTTTT. Translated: CASSGTSGRWAGELFF. The whole variable domain, remainder taken from reference TRBV7-7 and TRBJ2-2, is GAGVSQSPRYKVTKRGQDVTLRCDPISSHATLYWYQQALGQGPEFLTYFNYEAQPDKSGLPSDRFSAERPEGSISTLTIQRTEQRDSAMYRCASSGTSGRWAGELFFGEGSRLTVL.

The chain uses TRBV4-1 and TRBJ1-2; TRBD1 matches at 10 bases. Losses at the gene ends were 4 bases for V and 3 bases for J; bases not matched to a gene: 5. This CDR3 spans 15 amino acids. Germline V gene sequence: CDR1 MGHRA, CDR2 YSYEKL. CDR3 nucleotides: TGCGCCAGCAGCCGAGAGGACAGGGGGTACTATGGCTACACCTTC. Translation: CASSREDRGYYGYTF.

V usage is TRBV11-3 and J usage is TRBJ1-2, with no clear D. The germline V gene encodes CDR1 SGHNT and CDR2 YENEEA. Trimming left V 0 bases short and J 13 bases short, with 15 bases between. There are 13 residues in the CDR3. CDR3 coding DNA: TGTGCCAGCAGCTTAGATTCGGGTCCGGGGAGCACCTTC. Translated, it gives CASSLDSGPGSTF.

The sample holds one count of this clone. The rearrangement joins TRBV5-4 to TRBJ2-1; 10 bases match TRBD1. Germline V gives CDR1 SGHNT, CDR2 YYREEE (reference sequence). With 6 bases clipped from V and 7 bases from J, the junction kept 7 bases outside the gene matches. This CDR3 spans 14 amino acids. As DNA, the CDR3 is TGTGCCAGCACGCGGGACAGGGGTGGGAATGAGCAGTTCTTC. It codes for CASTRDRGGNEQFF. The variable domain in full, with the rest retrieved from reference TRBV5-4 and TRBJ2-1, is ETGVTQSPTHLIKTRGQQVTLRCSSQSGHNTVSWYQQALGQGPQFIFQYYREEENGRGNFPPRFSGLQFPNYSSELNVNALELDDSALYLCASTRDRGGNEQFFGPGTRLTVL.

This chain joins TRBV28 and TRBJ1-1; tentative D call: TRBD1 (6 bases). The germline CDR1 and CDR2 sequences are MDHEN and SYDVKM. The CDR3 sequence is 14 residues long. V lost 3 bases and J 0 bases, leaving 8 bases between the germline ends. Written as DNA, the CDR3 is TGTGCCAGCAGTTTTGGACAGCTGAACACTGAAGCTTTCTTT. It is translated as CASSFGQLNTEAFF. The full variable domain, its missing parts supplied by reference TRBV28 and TRBJ1-1, is DVKVTQSSRYLVKRTGEKVFLECVQDMDHENMFWYRQDPGLGLRLIYFSYDVKMKEKGDIPEGYSVSREKKERFSLILESASTNQTSMYLCASSFGQLNTEAFFGQGTRLTVV.

The chain recombines TRBV5-1 with TRBJ2-4; perhaps TRBD2 as D (7 bases). Germline assignment: CDR1 SGHRS and CDR2 YFSETQ. The V and J ends lost 2 bases and 5 bases respectively, with 11 bases between them. The CDR3 runs to 14 residues. The CDR3 DNA sequence: TGCGCCAGCAGCTTAGAAGGGGGGGAAAACATTCAGTACTTC. Translating it yields CASSLEGGENIQYF.

The chain employs TRBV5-6 and TRBJ1-1; the D gene is possibly TRBD1 (5 bases). The V end was cut by 0 bases, the J end by 5 bases, with 11 bases between. Per the germline V gene, CDR1 is SGHDT and CDR2 is YYEEEE. This CDR3 contains 14 residues. CDR3 bases: TGTGCCAGCAGCTTGGGCAGGGTGGGGACTGAAGCTTTCTTT. It encodes CASSLGRVGTEAFF.

This chain links TRBV5-1 with TRBJ1-5; 8 bases are shared with TRBD1. V gave up 0 bases and J gave up 6 bases; unmatched junction bases: 5. Germline CDR1 and CDR2: SGHRS and YFSETQ. The CDR3 spans 15 residues. The CDR3 region is CASSLGTGNSQPQHF. CDR3 coding DNA: TGCGCCAGCAGCTTGGGGACAGGGAACAGTCAGCCCCAGCATTTT.

The chain employs TRBV5-6 and TRBJ2-3; D is unclear. Germline values: CDR1 SGHDT, CDR2 YYEEEE. This CDR3 contains 12 residues. Deletions cut 5 bases from V and 1 base from J, with 5 bases between. CDR3 sequence: CASRTGTDTQYF. The DNA of the CDR3 is TGTGCCAGCAGAACTGGCACAGATACGCAGTATTTT.

This chain connects TRBV29-1 to TRBJ2-6; D may correspond to TRBD1 or TRBD2 (6 bases each). Germline V gene lookup returns CDR1 SQVTM and CDR2 ANQGSEA. Trimming cost V 5 bases and J 4 bases, with 12 bases left between them. The CDR3 has 14 residues. In DNA, the CDR3 is TGCAGCGTTCAAGGGGGGCGGGGGGCCAACGTCCTGACTTTC. It is translated as CSVQGGRGANVLTF. Using reference TRBV29-1 and TRBJ2-6 for the parts outside the CDR3, the full variable domain is SAVISQKPSRDICQRGTSLTIQCQVDSQVTMMFWYRQQPGQSLTLIATANQGSEATYESGFVIDKFPISRPNLTFSTLTVSNMSPEDSSIYLCSVQGGRGANVLTFGAGSRLTVL.

V and J are TRBV5-1 and TRBJ2-3; tentatively, D is TRBD1 (5 bases). Germline CDR1 SGHRS, CDR2 YFSETQ. The CDR3 length is 15 residues. Trimming took off 1 base at V and 3 bases at J, with 12 bases between the two ends. The DNA of the CDR3 is TGCGCCAGCAGCTTGAGGCAGGGTGTGACAGATACGCAGTATTTT. It is translated as CASSLRQGVTDTQYF.

The chain joins TRBV4-1 to TRBJ1-2; 7 positions agree with TRBD1. CDR3 size: 18 residues. The germline V gene has CDR1 MGHRA and CDR2 YSYEKL. The junction had 18 bases not matched to a gene; V was cut back by 4 bases and J by 4 bases. CDR3 sequence reads: CASSRIHGGDRKSYGYTF. The CDR3 nucleotides are TGCGCCAGCAGCCGAATCCATGGTGGGGACAGAAAGTCCTATGGCTACACCTTC.

CDR3 sequence: CASSDLQGGYEQYF. The CDR3 nucleotides are TGCGCCAGCAGTGATTTACAGGGGGGCTACGAGCAGTACTTC. The rearrangement links TRBV10-1 to TRBJ2-7; 8 bases agree with TRBD1. J was trimmed by 3 bases and V by 3 bases; bases with no gene match: 4. The CDR3 has 14 residues. CDR1 WNHNN and CDR2 SYGVQD come from the germline V gene (reference sequence).

The chain recombines TRBV4-2 with TRBJ2-2; D is unclear. The CDR3 contains 13 residues. Trimming pared 4 bases from V and 4 bases from J, leaving 7 bases between. Germline CDR1 reads LGHNA; CDR2 reads YNFKEQ. The CDR3 DNA reads as TGTGCCAGCAGCCCAGGTGGCACCGGGGAGCTGTTTTTT. This sequence encodes CASSPGGTGELFF.

V usage is TRBV29-1 and J usage is TRBJ2-5; TRBD1 aligns across 8 bases. This CDR3 spans 13 amino acids. Germline V gene data show CDR1 as SQVTM and CDR2 as ANQGSEA. J gave up 5 bases and V 6 bases, and 8 bases lay outside the gene matches. Here the CDR3 reads CSVRTGSWETQYF. CDR3 sequence (DNA): TGCAGCGTCCGGACAGGGTCTTGGGAGACCCAGTACTTC.

This chain links TRBV10-1 with TRBJ1-2; maybe TRBD1 (6 bases). V gave up 2 bases and J gave up 5 bases, with 12 bases separating them. The V gene's germline CDR1 is WNHNN and CDR2 SYGVQD (reference sequence). This CDR3 is 14 amino acids long. This CDR3 reads CASSETGHPYGYTF. The CDR3 DNA sequence: TGCGCCAGCAGTGAGACAGGGCATCCGTATGGCTACACCTTC.

V usage is TRBV7-2 and J usage is TRBJ2-7; 7 bases match TRBD1. This CDR3 is built from 15 residues. CDR1 SGHTA and CDR2 FQGNSA come from the germline V gene. With 0 bases clipped from V and 2 bases from J, the junction kept 4 bases outside the gene matches. Written as DNA, the CDR3 is TGTGCCAGCAGCTTAGCTCGGGACAGCACCTACGAGCAGTACTTC. It is translated as CASSLARDSTYEQYF. Filled out from reference TRBV7-2 and TRBJ2-7, the complete variable domain reads GAGVSQSPSNKVTEKGKDVELRCDPISGHTALYWYRQSLGQGLEFLIYFQGNSAPDKSGLPSDRFSAERTGGSVSTLTIQRTQQEDSAVYLCASSLARDSTYEQYFGPGTRLTVT.

The genes are TRBV6-1 and TRBJ2-7; 12 bases line up with TRBD2. The CDR3 consists of 16 residues. V trimming: 4 bases; J trimming: 6 bases; junction bases outside the gene matches: 10. Germline CDR1 reads MNHNS; CDR2 reads SASEGT. CDR3 sequence (DNA): TGTGCCAGCAGTGGGATAGGACTAGCGGGATTAGGCGAGCAGTACTTC. Translation gives CASSGIGLAGLGEQYF.

The CDR3 sequence is CASSVVGQILPTGELFF. CDR3 bases: TGTGCCAGCAGTGTAGTAGGACAGATCCTCCCCACCGGGGAGCTGTTTTTT. The chain couples TRBV6-1 to TRBJ2-2; possibly TRBD1 for D (6 bases). V was shortened by 4 bases and J by 4 bases, with 19 bases between the two germline ends. Germline CDR1 reads MNHNS; CDR2 reads SASEGT. The length of the CDR3 is 17 residues.

The V call is TRBV4-1, the J call TRBJ1-1, with D tentatively TRBD1 (6 bases). Germline V gene data show CDR1 as MGHRA and CDR2 as YSYEKL. V gave up 2 bases and J gave up 0 bases, with 10 bases separating them. The CDR3 length is 15 residues. Written as DNA, the CDR3 is TGCGCCAGCAGCCAACGGGACACGATGAACACTGAAGCTTTCTTT. It translates to CASSQRDTMNTEAFF.

This chain joins TRBV28 and TRBJ2-7, with a possible D match to TRBD1 (5 bases). Germline-derived CDR1 and CDR2 are MDHEN and SYDVKM. V was shortened by 1 base and J by 3 bases, with 13 bases between the two germline ends. The CDR3 sequence is 15 residues long. CDR3 bases: TGTGCCAGCAGTTTATACCTCTCAGGGAACTACGAGCAGTACTTC. This gives the protein CASSLYLSGNYEQYF.